This T cell receptor (beta chain) was observed in a study of blood T cell repertoires in COVID-19. This clone was recorded once. This CDR3 has 13 amino acids. Clones were read by immunoSEQ multiplex PCR, and TCRdb kept only the in-frame ones, dropping some. The sample holds roughly 230,000 clones, about 80% seen once. Sequencing was carried out using peripheral blood. The clonotype originates from a man aged 50 to 59 with active or convalescent COVID-19. The chain combines TRBV21-1 with TRBJ2-3; the table assigns TRBD1, which was not confirmed against the DNA. TRBV21-1 is labeled a pseudogene. CDR3 amino acids: CASTTGGPDTQYF. The DNA of the CDR3 is TGTGCCAGCACCACAGGGGGACCAGATACGCAGTATTTT.